A selection of T cell receptor beta chains follows, all from one sample in a study of cytomegalovirus exposure and HLA in healthy donors. Clones were read by immunoSEQ multiplex PCR, and TCRdb kept only the in-frame ones, dropping some. The sample contains 150,000 to 200,000 clones, 65% to 85% of which appear only once. Sequenced material: PBMCs. Receptor source: a middle-aged man in good health and CMV-seropositive. CDR3s include the opening cysteine and the closing phenylalanine or tryptophan. D genes are given only for firm matches. Clone size is given for some rows only: seen once, a few or many times, or a class if the clone is expanded.

clone size: few
V gene: TRBV9
J gene: TRBJ1-3
D gene: -
CDR3 protein: CASSVEGGRGNTIYF
CDR3 DNA: TGTGCCAGCAGCGTAGAGGGGGGGCGGGGAAACACCATATATTTT

clone size: -
V gene: TRBV7-2
J gene: TRBJ2-7
D gene: TRBD1
CDR3 protein: CASSESGQSYEQYF
CDR3 DNA: TGTGCCAGCAGCGAATCGGGACAGAGCTACGAGCAGTACTTC

clone size: few
V gene: TRBV9
J gene: TRBJ1-1
D gene: -
CDR3 protein: CASSVGAGLVNTEAFF
CDR3 DNA: TGTGCCAGCAGCGTAGGGGCAGGACTAGTGAACACTGAAGCTTTCTTT

clone size: -
V gene: TRBV14
J gene: TRBJ1-3
D gene: TRBD1
CDR3 protein: CASRDSGQGNTIYF
CDR3 DNA: TGTGCCAGCAGAGATTCGGGACAGGGAAACACCATATATTTT

clone size: many
V gene: TRBV19
J gene: TRBJ1-5
D gene: TRBD1
CDR3 protein: CASSIRGTGGLQPQHF
CDR3 DNA: TGTGCCAGTAGTATACGGGGGACAGGGGGTCTTCAGCCCCAGCATTTT

clone size: -
V gene: TRBV7-6
J gene: TRBJ2-7
D gene: TRBD2
CDR3 protein: CASSSTSGGACEQYF
CDR3 DNA: TGTGCCAGCAGCTCGACTAGCGGGGGGGCCTGCGAGCAGTACTTC

clone size: -
V gene: TRBV7-9
J gene: TRBJ1-4
D gene: -
CDR3 protein: CASCTGTTNEKLFF
CDR3 DNA: TGTGCCAGTTGTACAGGGACAACTAATGAAAAACTGTTTTTT

clone size: -
V gene: TRBV7-9
J gene: TRBJ2-5
D gene: -
CDR3 protein: CSSSPPVGTEHGGQYF
CDR3 DNA: TGTTCCAGCAGCCCCCCAGTCGGGACGGAACATGGGGGGCAGTACTTC

clone size: -
V gene: TRBV7-3
J gene: TRBJ2-2
D gene: TRBD1
CDR3 protein: CASSGRRQGPNTGELFF
CDR3 DNA: TGTGCCAGCAGCGGCCGAAGACAGGGACCGAACACCGGGGAGCTGTTTTTT

clone size: -
V gene: TRBV6-5
J gene: TRBJ1-6
D gene: TRBD1
CDR3 protein: CASSYRQGASPLHF
CDR3 DNA: TGTGCCAGCAGTTATCGGCAGGGGGCTTCACCCCTCCACTTT

clone size: -
V gene: TRBV15
J gene: TRBJ1-5
D gene: TRBD1
CDR3 protein: CATSTGTGPQHF
CDR3 DNA: TGTGCCACCAGCACAGGGACAGGGCCCCAGCATTTT

clone size: few
V gene: TRBV5-6
J gene: TRBJ2-2
D gene: TRBD2
CDR3 protein: CASSLAAGDATGELFF
CDR3 DNA: TGTGCCAGCAGCTTGGCGGCGGGGGACGCCACCGGGGAGCTGTTTTTT

clone size: -
V gene: TRBV5-1
J gene: TRBJ1-1
D gene: TRBD1
CDR3 protein: CASSPQTGGGTEAFF
CDR3 DNA: TGCGCCAGCAGCCCACAGACAGGGGGCGGTACTGAAGCTTTCTTT

clone size: -
V gene: TRBV6-5
J gene: TRBJ1-3
D gene: -
CDR3 protein: CASSRRDSGNTIYF
CDR3 DNA: TGTGCCAGCAGTCGACGGGACTCTGGAAACACCATATATTTT

clone size: -
V gene: TRBV29-1
J gene: TRBJ1-1
D gene: -
CDR3 protein: CSVAGNMNTEAFF
CDR3 DNA: TGCAGCGTTGCAGGAAATATGAACACTGAAGCTTTCTTT

clone size: -
V gene: TRBV13
J gene: TRBJ2-7
D gene: -
CDR3 protein: CASSLGHSYEQYF
CDR3 DNA: TGTGCCAGCAGCTTAGGACATTCCTACGAGCAGTACTTC

clone size: -
V gene: TRBV5-6
J gene: TRBJ2-7
D gene: TRBD1
CDR3 protein: CASSYRDRDEQYF
CDR3 DNA: TGTGCCAGCAGCTACCGGGACAGGGACGAGCAGTACTTC

clone size: once
V gene: TRBV7-8
J gene: TRBJ2-7
D gene: TRBD2
CDR3 protein: CASSPGGGRSSYEQYF
CDR3 DNA: TGTGCCAGCAGTCCTGGGGGAGGGAGGAGCTCCTACGAGCAGTACTTC

clone size: -
V gene: TRBV5-6
J gene: TRBJ2-7
D gene: -
CDR3 protein: CASSLGPTDYEQYF
CDR3 DNA: TGTGCCAGCAGCCTTGGTCCGACGGACTACGAGCAGTACTTC

clone size: few
V gene: TRBV5-4
J gene: TRBJ1-1
D gene: -
CDR3 protein: CASSFDSVRAAFF
CDR3 DNA: TGTGCCAGCAGCTTCGACTCAGTCAGGGCAGCTTTCTTT

clone size: -
V gene: TRBV5-6
J gene: TRBJ2-3
D gene: TRBD2
CDR3 protein: CASSFGTTTGTDTQYF
CDR3 DNA: TGTGCCAGCAGCTTCGGGACTACTACTGGCACAGATACGCAGTATTTT

clone size: -
V gene: TRBV30
J gene: TRBJ1-1
D gene: -
CDR3 protein: CAWSRGMNTEAFF
CDR3 DNA: TGTGCCTGGAGTCGGGGGATGAACACTGAAGCTTTCTTT

clone size: -
V gene: TRBV30
J gene: TRBJ1-4
D gene: -
CDR3 protein: CAWIGQRAEKLFF
CDR3 DNA: TGTGCCTGGATTGGGCAGCGGGCTGAAAAACTGTTTTTT

clone size: -
V gene: TRBV2
J gene: TRBJ2-3
D gene: TRBD2
CDR3 protein: CASSLAGGNTDTQYF
CDR3 DNA: TGTGCCAGCAGTCTAGCGGGGGGGAACACAGATACGCAGTATTTT

clone size: -
V gene: TRBV11-2
J gene: TRBJ1-2
D gene: -
CDR3 protein: CASTKTLKTSASNYGYTF
CDR3 DNA: TGTGCCAGCACCAAGACATTAAAGACATCCGCTTCTAACTATGGCTACACCTTC

clone size: -
V gene: TRBV5-4
J gene: TRBJ2-7
D gene: -
CDR3 protein: CASSLAGRGHEQYF
CDR3 DNA: TGTGCCAGCAGCTTGGCCGGCAGGGGCCACGAGCAGTACTTC

clone size: -
V gene: TRBV5-1
J gene: TRBJ1-4
D gene: -
CDR3 protein: CASSLSGSNEKLFF
CDR3 DNA: TGCGCCAGCAGCTTATCCGGGAGTAATGAAAAACTGTTTTTT

clone size: -
V gene: TRBV9
J gene: TRBJ2-1
D gene: TRBD2
CDR3 protein: CASSPQGLAGDNEQFF
CDR3 DNA: TGTGCCAGCAGCCCTCAGGGACTAGCGGGAGACAATGAGCAGTTCTTC

clone size: -
V gene: TRBV4-1
J gene: TRBJ2-1
D gene: -
CDR3 protein: CASSPRQDGTEQFF
CDR3 DNA: TGCGCCAGCAGCCCAAGACAGGATGGTACTGAGCAGTTCTTC

clone size: -
V gene: TRBV2
J gene: TRBJ2-2
D gene: TRBD2
CDR3 protein: CASKAVAGGGGELFF
CDR3 DNA: TGTGCCAGCAAGGCGGTAGCGGGGGGAGGAGGGGAGCTGTTTTTT

clone size: -
V gene: TRBV30
J gene: TRBJ2-5
D gene: TRBD1
CDR3 protein: CAWTYPPGDRLMETQYF
CDR3 DNA: TGTGCCTGGACCTACCCCCCAGGGGACAGGTTAATGGAGACCCAGTACTTC

clone size: -
V gene: TRBV5-1
J gene: TRBJ1-2
D gene: -
CDR3 protein: CASSLGWGQPYGYTF
CDR3 DNA: TGCGCCAGCAGCTTGGGTTGGGGGCAGCCCTATGGCTACACCTTC

clone size: -
V gene: TRBV10-1
J gene: TRBJ1-1
D gene: TRBD1
CDR3 protein: CASSGSQGAPEAFF
CDR3 DNA: TGCGCCAGCAGTGGCTCACAGGGGGCCCCTGAAGCTTTCTTT

clone size: -
V gene: TRBV7-9
J gene: TRBJ2-4
D gene: -
CDR3 protein: CASSLNRVDQYF
CDR3 DNA: TGTGCCAGCAGCCTAAACAGGGTTGATCAGTACTTC

clone size: few
V gene: TRBV7-8
J gene: TRBJ1-6
D gene: TRBD1
CDR3 protein: CASSLRGQGNSPLHF
CDR3 DNA: TGTGCCAGCAGCTTACGTGGACAGGGGAATTCACCCCTCCACTTT

clone size: -
V gene: TRBV7-2
J gene: TRBJ1-6
D gene: -
CDR3 protein: CASSLDRSSYNSPLHF
CDR3 DNA: TGTGCCAGCAGCTTAGACCGGAGCTCCTATAATTCACCCCTCCACTTT

clone size: -
V gene: TRBV6-7
J gene: TRBJ1-4
D gene: -
CDR3 protein: CASSEGDNEKLFF
CDR3 DNA: TGTGCCAGCAGCGAGGGGGATAATGAAAAACTGTTTTTT

clone size: few
V gene: TRBV9
J gene: TRBJ2-2
D gene: TRBD1
CDR3 protein: CASSGTGTGDGGELFF
CDR3 DNA: TGTGCCAGCAGCGGTACCGGGACAGGGGATGGCGGGGAGCTGTTTTTT

clone size: -
V gene: TRBV6-6
J gene: TRBJ1-4
D gene: -
CDR3 protein: CASSLTGSQEKLFF
CDR3 DNA: TGTGCCAGCAGTCTAACAGGGTCTCAGGAAAAACTGTTTTTT

clone size: -
V gene: TRBV7-2
J gene: TRBJ1-5
D gene: -
CDR3 protein: CASSLGGKSNQPQHF
CDR3 DNA: TGTGCCAGCAGCTTAGGGGGCAAAAGCAATCAGCCCCAGCATTTT

clone size: -
V gene: TRBV7-9
J gene: TRBJ2-7
D gene: -
CDR3 protein: CSSSLPLPPYEQYF
CDR3 DNA: TGTTCCAGCAGCTTACCCCTACCCCCCTACGAGCAGTACTTC

clone size: -
V gene: TRBV7-9
J gene: TRBJ2-7
D gene: TRBD1
CDR3 protein: CASSTRDRGRYEQYF
CDR3 DNA: TGTGCCAGCAGCACTCGGGACAGGGGAAGGTACGAGCAGTACTTC

clone size: -
V gene: TRBV7-2
J gene: TRBJ2-3
D gene: TRBD2
CDR3 protein: CASSFGGGRTDTQYF
CDR3 DNA: TGTGCCAGCAGCTTCGGGGGGGGTAGAACAGATACGCAGTATTTT

clone size: few
V gene: TRBV6-1
J gene: TRBJ1-2
D gene: -
CDR3 protein: CASSERGSDYGYTF
CDR3 DNA: TGTGCCAGCAGTGAAAGGGGATCCGACTATGGCTACACCTTC

clone size: -
V gene: TRBV21-1
J gene: TRBJ2-1
D gene: -
CDR3 protein: CASRPTRDRGRNEQFF
CDR3 DNA: TGTGCCAGCAGACCGACCCGGGACAGGGGAAGGAATGAGCAGTTCTTC

clone size: -
V gene: TRBV5-4
J gene: TRBJ2-6
D gene: -
CDR3 protein: CASTTMMVAGANVLTF
CDR3 DNA: TGTGCCAGCACCACGATGATGGTAGCTGGGGCCAACGTCCTGACTTTC

clone size: -
V gene: TRBV6-5
J gene: TRBJ2-7
D gene: TRBD2
CDR3 protein: CASSGGGETDF
CDR3 DNA: TGTGCCAGCAGCGGTGGGGGGGAGACGGACTTC

clone size: -
V gene: TRBV11-2
J gene: TRBJ2-1
D gene: TRBD2
CDR3 protein: CASSDRLAGGKFF
CDR3 DNA: TGTGCCAGCAGCGATCGTCTAGCGGGGGGGAAGTTCTTC

clone size: -
V gene: TRBV7-9
J gene: TRBJ2-7
D gene: -
CDR3 protein: CASSSSLVEQYF
CDR3 DNA: TGTGCCAGCAGCTCCAGTCTTGTCGAGCAGTACTTC

clone size: -
V gene: TRBV14
J gene: TRBJ1-1
D gene: TRBD1
CDR3 protein: CASQGDRATNTEAFF
CDR3 DNA: TGTGCCAGCCAGGGGGACAGGGCAACGAACACTGAAGCTTTCTTT

clone size: -
V gene: TRBV13
J gene: TRBJ1-1
D gene: -
CDR3 protein: CASSLGRGQAFF
CDR3 DNA: TGTGCCAGCAGCTTAGGCAGGGGCCAAGCTTTCTTT

clone size: -
V gene: TRBV5-4
J gene: TRBJ2-1
D gene: TRBD2
CDR3 protein: CASESGGAVSYNEQFF
CDR3 DNA: TGTGCCAGCGAAAGCGGGGGGGCGGTTTCCTACAATGAGCAGTTCTTC

clone size: -
V gene: TRBV6-5
J gene: TRBJ2-1
D gene: TRBD1
CDR3 protein: CASSPGTGVQFF
CDR3 DNA: TGTGCCAGCAGTCCGGGGACAGGGGTACAGTTCTTC

clone size: -
V gene: TRBV7-3
J gene: TRBJ2-2
D gene: -
CDR3 protein: CASSLTSRTGELFF
CDR3 DNA: TGTGCCAGCAGCTTAACTAGCAGAACCGGGGAGCTGTTTTTT